Below are 11 T cell receptor beta chains sequenced from a single sample in a study of cytomegalovirus exposure and HLA in healthy donors. Researchers ran the PCR with 60 Vbeta and 13 Jbeta primers. Clones were read by immunoSEQ multiplex PCR, and TCRdb kept only the in-frame ones, dropping some. The sample lists about 130,000 clones, over 65% occurring once. Sequenced sample: PBMCs. These receptors were collected from a man aged 35 to 55 in good health and CMV-seropositive.

This chain uses TRBV2 with TRBJ2-1; a weak D match, TRBD2 (5 bases). CDR1 and CDR2 (germline): SNHLY, FYNNEI. The CDR3 spans 14 residues. V dropped 7 bases and J dropped 4 bases, with 14 bases sitting between them. CDR3 sequence (DNA): TGTGCCAGCATTTATGGACTGACTTACAATGAGCAGTTCTTC. Its translation is CASIYGLTYNEQFF.

The chain links TRBV6-4 to TRBJ2-5; TRBD1 might be the D (5 bases). The V and J ends lost 8 bases and 1 base respectively, with 11 bases between them. The germline V gene has CDR1 MRHNA and CDR2 SNTAGT. CDR3 length: 13 amino acids. The CDR3 loop is CASGRQIQETQYF. CDR3 nucleotide sequence: TGTGCCAGCGGACGACAGATCCAAGAGACCCAGTACTTC.

The chain is built from TRBV6-1 and TRBJ2-1, with 10 bases that match TRBD1. Germline CDR1 MNHNS, CDR2 SASEGT. There are 16 residues in the CDR3. V was clipped by 1 base and J by 4 bases; unmatched bases: 4. CDR3 DNA: TGTGCCAGCAGTGAAGGGACAGGGGGACTATACAATGAGCAGTTCTTC. This sequence encodes CASSEGTGGLYNEQFF.

The chain couples TRBV7-2 to TRBJ2-3, with D possibly matching TRBD2 (6 bases). This CDR3 is 13 amino acids long. Per the germline V gene, CDR1 is SGHTA and CDR2 is FQGNSA. Deletions cut 4 bases from V and 4 bases from J, with 9 bases between. Here the CDR3 reads CASSSGLPDTQYF. The CDR3 DNA follows: TGTGCCAGCAGCTCAGGACTACCAGATACGCAGTATTTT.

The chain couples TRBV28 to TRBJ2-7; D might be TRBD1 (6 bases). The V end lost 8 bases, the J end lost 3 bases, and 14 bases lay between the germline ends. The CDR3 contains 13 residues. Germline values: CDR1 MDHEN, CDR2 SYDVKM. The CDR3 loop is CASGGGLGYEQYF. CDR3 bases: TGTGCCAGCGGTGGGGGCCTGGGCTACGAGCAGTACTTC. Full variable domain (missing parts from reference TRBV28 and TRBJ2-7): DVKVTQSSRYLVKRTGEKVFLECVQDMDHENMFWYRQDPGLGLRLIYFSYDVKMKEKGDIPEGYSVSREKKERFSLILESASTNQTSMYLCASGGGLGYEQYFGPGTRLTVT.

The chain joins TRBV9 to TRBJ1-2; D is unclear. The CDR3 spans 12 residues. CDR1 is SGDLS and CDR2 is YYNGEE in the germline V gene. V was cut by 5 bases and J by 6 bases, with 11 bases left in between. CDR3 nucleotide sequence: TGTGCCAGCAGAAGAGACGAGGATGGCTACACCTTC. Amino acids: CASRRDEDGYTF.

The chain couples TRBV28 to TRBJ1-2; 8 bases line up with TRBD1. The CDR3 is made up of 13 amino acids. The ends lost 5 bases at V and 8 bases at J; junction bases unmatched: 7. Germline V CDR1 and CDR2: MDHEN, SYDVKM. The CDR3: CASSTAGGGGYTF. Written as DNA, the CDR3 is TGTGCCAGCAGTACAGCAGGGGGCGGGGGCTACACCTTC.

This clone appeared once. This chain joins TRBV15 and TRBJ1-1; tentative D call: TRBD1 (5 bases). The CDR3 length is 19 residues. Germline-derived CDR1 and CDR2 are LNHNV and YYDKDF (reference sequence). Trimming left V 0 bases short and J 3 bases short, with 23 bases between. CDR3 sequence (DNA): TGTGCCACCAGCAGAGATGTTCGAAGCAGGGCGGATGTGGACACTGAAGCTTTCTTT. It codes for CATSRDVRSRADVDTEAFF.

In regard to this clone: Germline and junction disagree at one end, which may indicate a read error. The chain is built from TRBV7-9 and TRBJ2-1, with 13 bases lining up with TRBD2. CDR1 and CDR2 (germline): SEHNR, FQNEAQ (reference sequence). The CDR3 is made up of 16 amino acids. In nucleotides, the CDR3 is TGTTCCAGCAGCTTAAAACTAGCGGGAGGGCCGAGTGAGCAGTTCTTC. Its protein product is CSSSLKLAGGPSEQFF.

V and J are TRBV13 and TRBJ1-2; 7 nucleotides agree with TRBD1. J lost 7 bases, V lost 5 bases, and 4 bases had no gene match. Germline V lookup: CDR1 PRHDT, CDR2 FYEKMQ (reference sequence). The CDR3 sequence is 12 residues long. Written as DNA, the CDR3 is TGTGCCAGCAGCCGAACAGGGGCTGGCTACACCTTC. It translates to CASSRTGAGYTF.

The rearrangement joins TRBV6-6 to TRBJ1-4; perhaps TRBD1 as D (6 bases). Germline CDR1 reads MNHNY; CDR2 reads SVGAGI (reference sequence). The CDR3 extends over 14 amino acids. The ends were cut back, 8 bases at V and 4 bases at J, with 14 bases in the middle. The CDR3 loop is CASEPGADNEKLFF. CDR3 DNA: TGTGCCAGCGAACCAGGGGCCGATAATGAAAAACTGTTTTTT.